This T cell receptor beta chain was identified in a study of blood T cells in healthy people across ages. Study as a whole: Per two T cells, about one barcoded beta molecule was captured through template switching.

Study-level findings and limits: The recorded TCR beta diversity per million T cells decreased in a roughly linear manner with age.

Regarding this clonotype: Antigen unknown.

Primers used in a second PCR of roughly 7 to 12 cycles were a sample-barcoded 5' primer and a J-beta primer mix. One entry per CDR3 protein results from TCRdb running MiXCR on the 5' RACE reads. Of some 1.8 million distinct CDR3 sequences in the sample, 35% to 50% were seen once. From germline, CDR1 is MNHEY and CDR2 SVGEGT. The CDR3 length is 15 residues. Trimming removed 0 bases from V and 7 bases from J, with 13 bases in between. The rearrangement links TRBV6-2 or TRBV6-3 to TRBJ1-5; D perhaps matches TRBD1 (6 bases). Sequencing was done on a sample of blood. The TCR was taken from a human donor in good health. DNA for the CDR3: TGTGCCAGCAGTTACTCGTTACAGGGTAACCAGCCCCAGCATTTT. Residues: CASSYSLQGNQPQHF.